Following are 32 T cell receptor beta chains from one sample sequenced in a study of T cells in Graves' hyperthyroidism and ophthalmopathy. RNA transcripts yielded amplified TCR beta CDR3 regions. The study used the HTBI primer set for a first-round RT-PCR of the TCR CDR3. TCRdb analysed the multiplex PCR reads with MiXCR anew, one entry per CDR3 protein. The data hold about 640,000 distinct CDR3 sequences, with around 21% observed a single time. The sequencing sample was made of blood. These receptors were taken from a man aged 25 to 40 with Graves' ophthalmopathy.

This clonotype was counted many times. The chain couples TRBV6-1 to TRBJ1-5, with unresolved D. The CDR3 loop spans 14 amino acids. Germline V lookup: CDR1 MNHNS, CDR2 SASEGT. The ends were cut back, 3 bases at V and 9 bases at J, with 15 bases in the middle. The CDR3 spells CASSDGPRVGPQHF. Written as DNA, the CDR3 is TGTGCCAGCAGTGACGGACCGCGCGTTGGGCCCCAGCATTTT.

As to this clonotype: This clone may be a read error of a much larger clone one base away. The chain couples TRBV5-1 to TRBJ2-1; D is perhaps TRBD1 (5 bases). The CDR3 contains 15 residues. V dropped 4 bases and J dropped 6 bases, with 17 bases sitting between them. Germline CDR1 SGHRS, CDR2 YFSETQ. CDR3: CASSHTRAGSNEQFF. The CDR3 region has the DNA TGCGCCAGCAGCCACACCCGGGCAGGGTCCAATGAGCAGTTCTTC. The whole variable domain, remainder taken from reference TRBV5-1 and TRBJ2-1, is KAGVTQTPRYLIKTRGQQVTLSCSPISGHRSVSWYQQTPGQGLQFLFEYFSETQRNKGNFPGRFSGRQFSNSRSEMNVSTLELGDSALYLCASSHTRAGSNEQFFGPGTRLTVL.

This clonotype was seen a few times. This chain links TRBV6-5 with TRBJ2-6; perhaps TRBD1 as D (6 bases). V was pared by 2 bases and J by 2 bases, with 10 bases between. CDR1 and CDR2 from the germline V gene are MNHEY and SVGAGI. The CDR3 consists of 16 residues. The CDR3 DNA reads as TGTGCCAGCAGTTACAAGGCAGGGGCTGGGGCCAACGTCCTGACTTTC. It is translated as CASSYKAGAGANVLTF.

The rearrangement uses TRBV5-1 and TRBJ2-1, with 10 positions matching TRBD1. This CDR3 has 15 amino acids. V lost 4 bases to trimming and J lost 9 bases; unmatched junction nucleotides: 10. The germline gives CDR1 SGHRS, CDR2 YFSETQ. CDR3 region: CASSPMDRGIGEQFF. The CDR3, as DNA: TGCGCCAGCAGCCCGATGGACAGGGGGATCGGTGAGCAGTTCTTC.

On this clonotype: A much larger clone differs from this one at a single base, so this may be a read error. The chain links TRBV20-1 to TRBJ2-5, with 9 bases matching TRBD2. CDR3 length: 16 amino acids. The germline gives CDR1 DFQATT, CDR2 SNEGSKA (reference sequence). The trim removed 5 bases at V and 5 bases at J, leaving 15 bases unmatched. The CDR3 region is CSAGAGGRVSGETQYF. Written as DNA, the CDR3 is TGCAGTGCTGGAGCTGGCGGGAGGGTTTCGGGGGAGACCCAGTACTTC.

This clonotype was detected ten times or more. This chain connects TRBV3-1 to TRBJ1-2; tentatively, D is TRBD1 (5 bases). V dropped 0 bases and J dropped 6 bases, with 11 bases sitting between them. The CDR3 runs 14 residues. Germline V gene sequence: CDR1 LGHDT, CDR2 YNNKEL (reference sequence). CDR3 in DNA: TGTGCCAGCAGCCAAGATTGGCAGGGAGATGGCTACACCTTC. The encoded protein is CASSQDWQGDGYTF.

This clonotype turned up a few times. The chain recombines TRBV24-1 with TRBJ2-2, with 13 bases fitting TRBD2. This CDR3 has 17 residues. The V gene's germline CDR1 is KGHDR and CDR2 SFDVKD. V lost 3 bases and J lost 6; bases outside the gene matches: 6. CDR3 in amino acids: CATSDPGLAGESGELFF. The CDR3 DNA is TGTGCCACCAGTGATCCCGGACTAGCGGGAGAATCCGGGGAGCTGTTTTTT.

V is TRBV20-1 and J is TRBJ2-7, with TRBD2 identical over 8 bases. V lost 0 bases, J lost 3 bases, and 7 bases stayed unmatched. The CDR3 contains 15 residues. Germline V gene lookup returns CDR1 DFQATT and CDR2 SNEGSKA (reference sequence). The CDR3, as DNA: TGCAGTGCTAGAGATAGGGCGGGGGGTTTCTACGAGCAGTACTTC. Translated: CSARDRAGGFYEQYF.

The table lists this clonotype with a few counts. The chain couples TRBV19 to TRBJ1-2; no clear D gene. V gave up 6 bases and J gave up 4 bases, with 15 bases separating them. This CDR3 region has 14 residues. The V gene's germline CDR1 is LNHDA and CDR2 SQIVND (reference sequence). CDR3 sequence: CASSSVDTFYGYTF. The CDR3 DNA reads TGTGCCAGTAGCTCTGTCGACACCTTCTATGGCTACACCTTC.

The V gene is TRBV28, the J gene TRBJ2-7, with 11 positions matching TRBD1. This CDR3 contains 15 residues. Looked up from germline, CDR1 is MDHEN and CDR2 is SYDVKM. V dropped 5 bases and J dropped 6; count of bases not matched to a gene: 9. CDR3 DNA sequence: TGTGCCAGCAGTCCGTCAGGACAGGGGGCAGGCGAGCAGTACTTC. Protein sequence: CASSPSGQGAGEQYF.

This clonotype turned up a few times. The genes are TRBV11-2 and TRBJ2-1; TRBD2 matches at 8 bases. The ends lost 5 bases at V and 0 bases at J; junction bases unmatched: 3. This CDR3 is built from 15 residues. The germline V gene has CDR1 SGHAT and CDR2 FQNNGV. The CDR3 reads CASSIGTSSYNEQFF. Written as DNA, the CDR3 is TGTGCCAGCAGCATTGGGACTAGCTCCTACAATGAGCAGTTCTTC.

This clonotype showed up just a few times. This chain links TRBV6-1 with TRBJ2-7; D uncertain. Looked up from germline, CDR1 is MNHNS and CDR2 is SASEGT. The germline V and J ends were trimmed by 4 bases and 0 bases, with 13 bases remaining between them. The CDR3 extends over 15 amino acids. CDR3 bases: TGTGCCAGCAGTGTAGGGTATTACAGCTCCTACGAGCAGTACTTC. Amino acid sequence: CASSVGYYSSYEQYF.

In its sample, this clonotype was seen many times. Written as DNA, the CDR3 is TGTGCCAGCAGTTACGGGTTCACCTACGAGCAGTACTTC. Its protein product is CASSYGFTYEQYF. The V gene is TRBV6-5, the J gene TRBJ2-7; D remains unclear. CDR3 length: 13 amino acids. CDR1 is MNHEY and CDR2 is SVGAGI in the germline V gene. Trimming pared 2 bases from V and 2 bases from J, leaving 7 bases between.

The V call is TRBV4-2, the J call TRBJ2-2; D not certain. The V and J ends lost 0 bases and 0 bases respectively, with 11 bases between them. This CDR3 comprises 17 residues. Germline V gene lookup returns CDR1 LGHNA and CDR2 YNFKEQ. The CDR3 sequence is CASSQDTPRANTGELFF. The CDR3 region has the DNA TGTGCCAGCAGCCAAGACACGCCGCGTGCGAACACCGGGGAGCTGTTTTTT.

V usage is TRBV7-3 and J usage is TRBJ2-2, with unresolved D. Trimming left V 5 bases short and J 6 bases short, with 10 bases between. The CDR3 sequence is 13 residues long. Germline-derived CDR1 and CDR2 are SGHTA and FQGTGA. The CDR3 reads CASSPTTPGELFF. DNA of the CDR3: TGTGCCAGCAGCCCTACAACACCCGGGGAGCTGTTTTTT.

The V and J genes are TRBV4-2 and TRBJ2-7; TRBD2 agrees at 9 bases. Germline loops: CDR1 LGHNA, CDR2 YNFKEQ. The CDR3 is 16 residues long. The V gene end was trimmed by 0 bases and the J gene end by 5 bases; junction bases not matched to a gene: 8. In nucleotides, the CDR3 is TGTGCCAGCAGCCAAGATCGACGGACTAGCGCGGACGAGCAGTACTTC. This sequence encodes CASSQDRRTSADEQYF.

This clonotype was detected many times. This chain joins TRBV3-1 and TRBJ1-4; 10 positions match TRBD1. Trimming at V came to 6 bases and at J to 8 bases, leaving 6 bases not matched to a gene. The germline gives CDR1 LGHDT, CDR2 YNNKEL (reference sequence). The CDR3 sequence is 14 residues long. In DNA, the CDR3 is TGTGCCAGCAGTCGACAGGGGGCCTTCGAAAAACTGTTTTTT. Protein sequence: CASSRQGAFEKLFF.

This clonotype has only a few counts. The chain uses TRBV7-9 and TRBJ2-7, with 10 bases identical to TRBD1. This CDR3 is 16 amino acids long. V shed 5 bases, J shed 2 bases, and the junction held 9 bases outside the gene matches. Germline V gives CDR1 SEHNR, CDR2 FQNEAQ (reference sequence). The CDR3, as DNA: TGTGCCAGCAGCGGGGGGACAGGGGCCAGAACCTACGAGCAGTACTTC. Encoded protein: CASSGGTGARTYEQYF. Full variable domain (outside the CDR3, taken from reference TRBV7-9 and TRBJ2-7): DTGVSQNPRHKITKRGQNVTFRCDPISEHNRLYWYRQTLGQGPEFLTYFQNEAQLEKSRLLSDRFSAERPKGSFSTLEIQRTEQGDSAMYLCASSGGTGARTYEQYFGPGTRLTVT.

The chain carries TRBV6-1 and TRBJ2-1; 8 bases are shared with TRBD2. CDR1 MNHNS and CDR2 SASEGT come from the germline V gene. This CDR3 has 15 amino acids. V lost 6 bases and J lost 3; bases outside the gene matches: 7. CDR3 DNA sequence: TGTGCCAGCAGGGGGGGACTAGGCAGCTACAATGAGCAGTTCTTC. Amino acid sequence: CASRGGLGSYNEQFF.

This clonotype was seen ten or more times. The chain links TRBV12-3 or TRBV12-4 to TRBJ1-3, with unresolved D. The CDR3 runs to 16 residues. V was shortened by 3 bases and J by 0 bases, with 12 bases between the two germline ends. DNA of the CDR3: TGTGCCAGCAGTTTTGTGGGTGCCCCCTCTGGAAACACCATATATTTT. As protein: CASSFVGAPSGNTIYF.

The chain carries TRBV20-1 and TRBJ2-7; 8 bases map to TRBD2. CDR3 length: 13 residues. The junction had 5 bases not matched to a gene; V was cut back by 1 base and J by 6 bases. From germline, CDR1 is DFQATT and CDR2 SNEGSKA (reference sequence). The CDR3 sequence: CSARGPRGGEQYF. The CDR3 DNA sequence: TGCAGTGCTAGAGGCCCCCGGGGGGGCGAGCAGTACTTC.

This clonotype was seen many times. This chain's CDR3 is CSAGQGRYEQYF. The CDR3 DNA reads TGCAGCGCGGGACAGGGACGTTACGAGCAGTACTTC. V gene TRBV29-1 combines with J gene TRBJ2-7, with TRBD1 matching 9 bases. This CDR3 region has 12 residues. Germline lookup yields CDR1 SQVTM and CDR2 ANQGSEA. V was pared by 7 bases and J by 4 bases, with 5 bases of the junction left unmatched.

This clonotype has a handful of counts. The V call is TRBV10-3, the J call TRBJ2-5; D gene ambiguous. Germline values: CDR1 ENHRY, CDR2 SYGVKD. This CDR3 has 13 residues. Trimming pared 3 bases from V and 4 bases from J, leaving 9 bases between. The CDR3 coding sequence is TGTGCCATCAGTGACCCAGAGAGAGAGACCCAGTACTTC. Translating gives CAISDPERETQYF.

The table lists this clonotype with many counts. The rearrangement links TRBV7-8 to TRBJ1-5; no firm D call. The CDR3 contains 16 residues. V was pared by 5 bases and J by 3 bases, with 17 bases between. The V gene's germline CDR1 is SGHVS and CDR2 FQNEAQ. The CDR3 sequence is CASSQGWVVDNQPQHF. Written as DNA, the CDR3 is TGTGCCAGCAGCCAAGGTTGGGTCGTGGACAATCAGCCCCAGCATTTT.

This clonotype was observed a handful of times. The V gene is TRBV15, the J gene TRBJ2-1, with D possibly matching TRBD2 (5 bases). V lost 5 bases and J lost 7, with 6 bases in between. CDR3 size: 11 residues. CDR1 is LNHNV and CDR2 is YYDKDF in the germline V gene (reference sequence). Written as DNA, the CDR3 is TGTGCCACCAGCCGCGGGAATGAGCAGTTCTTC. Its translation is CATSRGNEQFF.

This clonotype was counted many times. V gene TRBV20-1 combines with J gene TRBJ2-7; 7 bases fit TRBD1. With 4 bases clipped from V and 0 bases from J, the junction kept 9 bases outside the gene matches. The CDR3 consists of 15 residues. Per germline, CDR1 DFQATT and CDR2 SNEGSKA (reference sequence). CDR3 bases: TGCAGTGCTATATCTTCCGGGACAGACTCCTACGAGCAGTACTTC. Translated, it gives CSAISSGTDSYEQYF.

This rearrangement joins TRBV6-1 to TRBJ2-5, with D perhaps matching TRBD1 (6 bases). CDR1 MNHNS and CDR2 SASEGT come from the germline V gene. The CDR3 sequence is 15 residues long. Trimming stripped 3 bases from V and 4 bases from J, with 15 bases between. The DNA for the CDR3 is TGTGCCAGCAGTGACTCAGGGGCCGGAGGAGAGACCCAGTACTTC. The encoded protein is CASSDSGAGGETQYF.

The rearrangement uses TRBV10-3 and TRBJ2-1, with 12 bases matching TRBD2. Per germline, CDR1 ENHRY and CDR2 SYGVKD. CDR3 length: 14 residues. V lost 4 bases to trimming and J lost 8 bases; unmatched junction nucleotides: 3. CDR3 protein: CAISGTSGIDEQFF. The CDR3 nucleotides read TGTGCCATCAGTGGGACTAGCGGGATCGATGAGCAGTTCTTC.

This clonotype was seen repeatedly, ten times or more. The chain carries TRBV18 and TRBJ1-4; D remains unclear. From germline, CDR1 is KGHSH and CDR2 LQKENI. The CDR3 is 15 residues long. V was pared by 1 base and J by 6 bases, with 12 bases between. CDR3 region: CASSPRGNLDEKLFF. The CDR3 DNA reads TGTGCCAGCTCACCACGGGGAAATTTGGATGAAAAACTGTTTTTT.

J is TRBJ1-3 and V is TRBV10-3, with a possible D match to TRBD1 (5 bases). Trimming left V 10 bases short and J 0 bases short, with 16 bases between. This CDR3 is 15 amino acids long. CDR1 and CDR2 (germline): ENHRY, SYGVKD. The CDR3 reads CATLTGGVSGNTIYF. CDR3 coding DNA: TGTGCCACCCTGACGGGGGGTGTCTCTGGAAACACCATATATTTT.

Of note for this clonotype: Sequence at one end of the junction differs from germline and may be a read error. The chain recombines TRBV28 with TRBJ1-1; D uncertain. Germline V lookup: CDR1 MDHEN, CDR2 SYDVKM. This CDR3 has 13 amino acids. The CDR3: CTSSPRPGTEAFF. For the CDR3, the DNA is TGTACCAGCAGTCCCCGACCGGGCACTGAAGCTTTCTTT. Full variable domain (outside the CDR3, taken from reference TRBV28 and TRBJ1-1): DVKVTQSSRYLVKRTGEKVFLECVQDMDHENMFWYRQDPGLGLRLIYFSYDVKMKEKGDIPEGYSVSREKKERFSLILESASTNQTSMYLCTSSPRPGTEAFFGQGTRLTVV.

This chain uses TRBV11-2 with TRBJ2-1; D not certain. Germline CDR1 SGHAT, CDR2 FQNNGV. Trimming left V 5 bases short and J 9 bases short, with 8 bases between. The length of the CDR3 is 11 residues. The DNA of the CDR3 is TGTGCCAGCAGCGATAACGGTGAGCAGTTCTTC. It codes for CASSDNGEQFF.